This T cell receptor beta chain was found in a study of T cell responses to AZD1222 COVID-19 vaccine. The assay was immunoSEQ multiplex PCR, and TCRdb's table has in-frame clones only and misses some. The repertoire holds about 100,000 clones, with about 90% as singletons. Study-wide points: Reportedly, close to half of spike-specific TCRs are directed against unmutated variant regions. There were repertoire samples only from the period after the peak T cell response.

The V end lost 6 bases, the J end lost 5 bases, and 13 bases lay between the germline ends. The CDR3 is 13 amino acids. Of note for this clone: Its specificity is not known.

The rearrangement joins TRBV12-3 or TRBV12-4 to TRBJ1-2; D gene unclear. This receptor was obtained from an adult in good health. The sequences come from peripheral blood, collected on day 0 of AZD1222 vaccination. The CDR3 region is CASSLDGIYGYTF. For the CDR3, the DNA is TGTGCCAGCAGCCTAGACGGGATATATGGCTACACCTTC.